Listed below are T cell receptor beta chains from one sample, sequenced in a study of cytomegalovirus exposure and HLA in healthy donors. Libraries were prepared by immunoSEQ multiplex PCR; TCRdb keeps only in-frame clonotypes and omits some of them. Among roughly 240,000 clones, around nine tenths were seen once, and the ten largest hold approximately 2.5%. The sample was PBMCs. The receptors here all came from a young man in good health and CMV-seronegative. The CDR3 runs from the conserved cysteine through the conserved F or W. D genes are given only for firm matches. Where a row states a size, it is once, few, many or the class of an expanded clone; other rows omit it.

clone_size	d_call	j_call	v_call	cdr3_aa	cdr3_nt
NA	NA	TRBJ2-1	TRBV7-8	CASSLAPREQFF	TGTGCCAGCAGCCTAGCTCCGCGGGAGCAGTTCTTC
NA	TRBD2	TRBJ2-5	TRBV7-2	CASSDRRGGQETQYF	TGTGCCAGCAGCGACAGGCGGGGGGGGCAAGAGACCCAGTACTTC
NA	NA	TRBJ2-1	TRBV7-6	CASSLVQYNEQFF	TGTGCCAGCAGCTTAGTACAGTACAATGAGCAGTTCTTC
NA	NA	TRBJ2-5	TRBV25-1	CASSDLRRGQETQYF	TGTGCCAGCAGTGATCTGAGGAGGGGCCAAGAGACCCAGTACTTC
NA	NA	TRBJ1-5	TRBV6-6	CASSYHGDQPQHF	TGTGCCAGCAGTTACCACGGGGATCAGCCCCAGCATTTT
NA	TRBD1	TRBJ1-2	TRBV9	CASSVAGQGASNYGYTF	TGTGCCAGCAGCGTAGCCGGACAGGGGGCATCTAACTATGGCTACACCTTC
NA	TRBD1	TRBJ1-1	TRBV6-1	CASSATPGQGFAFF	TGTGCCAGCAGTGCGACCCCGGGACAGGGGTTTGCTTTCTTT
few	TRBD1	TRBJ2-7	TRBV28	CVARDRHYEQYF	TGTGTCGCCCGGGACAGGCACTACGAGCAGTACTTC
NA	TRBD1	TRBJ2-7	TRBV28	CASSFYTTGDIYEQYF	TGTGCCAGCAGTTTCTATACGACAGGGGACATCTACGAGCAGTACTTC
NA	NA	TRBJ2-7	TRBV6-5	CASSYQEDYEQYF	TGTGCCAGCAGTTACCAGGAAGACTACGAGCAGTACTTC
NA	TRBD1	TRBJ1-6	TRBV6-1	CASSAPRDRGRSPLHF	TGTGCCAGCAGTGCTCCGAGGGACAGGGGTCGTTCACCCCTCCACTTT
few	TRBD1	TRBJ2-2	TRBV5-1	CASSLAGTGVIGELFF	TGCGCCAGCAGCTTGGCCGGGACAGGGGTGATCGGGGAGCTGTTTTTT
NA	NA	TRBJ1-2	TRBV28	CASSPAAPYGYTF	TGTGCCAGCAGTCCCGCGGCTCCCTATGGCTACACCTTC
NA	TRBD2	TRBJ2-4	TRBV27	CASSLQGLAGPIQYF	TGTGCCAGCAGTTTACAGGGGCTAGCGGGGCCTATTCAGTACTTC
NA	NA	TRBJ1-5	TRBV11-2	CASSLEGDQPQHF	TGTGCCAGCAGCTTAGAAGGGGATCAGCCCCAGCATTTT
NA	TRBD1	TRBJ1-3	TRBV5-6	CASSYRGNSGNTIYF	TGTGCCAGCAGCTACAGGGGGAACTCTGGAAACACCATATATTTT
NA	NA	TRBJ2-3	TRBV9	CASSAIQGGWITDTQYF	TGTGCCAGCAGCGCAATACAGGGGGGGTGGATCACAGATACGCAGTATTTT
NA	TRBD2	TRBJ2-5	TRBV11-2	CASSLLAGGRETQYF	TGTGCCAGCAGTCTTTTAGCGGGGGGGAGGGAGACCCAGTACTTC
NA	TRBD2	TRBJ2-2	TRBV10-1	CASSSGSDTGELFF	TGCGCCAGTAGTAGCGGGTCCGACACCGGGGAGCTGTTTTTT
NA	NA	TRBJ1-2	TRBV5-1	CASSFSTDRYTF	TGCGCCAGCAGCTTTTCGACAGACCGCTACACCTTC
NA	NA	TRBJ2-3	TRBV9	CASSVVAAGADTQYF	TGTGCCAGCAGCGTAGTGGCGGCGGGGGCTGATACGCAGTATTTT
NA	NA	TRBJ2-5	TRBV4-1	CASSQDFGSGETQYF	TGCGCCAGCAGCCAAGATTTCGGCAGCGGAGAGACCCAGTACTTC
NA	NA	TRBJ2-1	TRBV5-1	CASSSYNEQFF	TGCGCCAGCAGCTCGTACAATGAGCAGTTCTTC
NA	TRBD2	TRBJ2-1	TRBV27	CASSFATSGGGEQFF	TGTGCCAGCAGTTTTGCAACTAGCGGGGGAGGTGAGCAGTTCTTC
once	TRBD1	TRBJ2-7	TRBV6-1	CASTERTGDSYEQYF	TGTGCCAGCACCGAACGGACAGGGGATTCCTACGAGCAGTACTTC
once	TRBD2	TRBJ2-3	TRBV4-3	CASSSETSGGRTDTQYF	TGCGCCAGCAGCTCCGAGACTAGCGGGGGACGCACAGATACGCAGTATTTT
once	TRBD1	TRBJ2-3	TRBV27	CASSRRTGSSPGPQYF	TGTGCCAGCAGTCGTCGGACAGGGAGTTCCCCCGGGCCGCAGTATTTT
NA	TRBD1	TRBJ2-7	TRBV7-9	CASSRGGENAYEQYF	TGTGCCAGCAGCCGAGGGGGCGAGAATGCCTACGAGCAGTACTTC
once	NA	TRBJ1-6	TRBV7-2	CASSFGNGGSPLHF	TGTGCCAGCAGCTTCGGGAACGGCGGGTCACCCCTCCACTTT
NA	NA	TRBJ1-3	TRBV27	CASSLNSHSGNTIYF	TGTGCCAGCAGTTTAAACAGCCACTCTGGAAACACCATATATTTT
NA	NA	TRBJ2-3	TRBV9	CASNWAGGTDTQYF	TGTGCCAGCAACTGGGCCGGGGGCACAGATACGCAGTATTTT
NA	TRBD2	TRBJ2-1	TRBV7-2	CASSPGGIRTFF	TGTGCCAGCAGCCCCGGGGGGATACGGACTTTCTTC
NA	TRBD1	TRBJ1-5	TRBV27	CASSPTGEYRNQPQHF	TGTGCCAGCAGCCCGACAGGGGAGTATCGCAATCAGCCCCAGCATTTT
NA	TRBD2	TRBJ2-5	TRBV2	CASLTGTRSNSQYF	TGTGCCAGCTTGACCGGGACTAGGAGTAATTCCCAGTACTTC
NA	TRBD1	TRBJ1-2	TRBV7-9	CASSAGQNYGYTF	TGTGCCAGCAGCGCGGGACAGAACTATGGCTACACCTTC
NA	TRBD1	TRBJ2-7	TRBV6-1	CASIKTGSNYEQYF	TGTGCCAGCATTAAGACAGGGAGTAACTACGAGCAGTACTTC
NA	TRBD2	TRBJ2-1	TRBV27	CASSSWTSRSDEQFF	TGTGCCAGCAGTTCTTGGACTAGCAGGAGCGATGAGCAGTTCTTC
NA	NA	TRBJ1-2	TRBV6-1	CASRGGGELNYGYTF	TGTGCCAGCAGAGGAGGCGGGGAACTTAACTATGGCTACACCTTC
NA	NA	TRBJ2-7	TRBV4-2	CASSQGLREGEQYF	TGTGCCAGCAGCCAAGGTCTCAGGGAAGGCGAGCAGTACTTC
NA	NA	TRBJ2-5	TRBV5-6	CASSLGRYQETQYF	TGTGCCAGCAGCTTGGGCAGGTACCAAGAGACCCAGTACTTC
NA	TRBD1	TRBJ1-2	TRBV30	CAWKGTGVGYTF	TGTGCCTGGAAGGGGACAGGGGTCGGCTACACCTTC
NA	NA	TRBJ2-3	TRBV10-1	CASSESRGATDTQYF	TGCGCCAGCAGTGAGTCACGCGGGGCCACAGATACGCAGTATTTT
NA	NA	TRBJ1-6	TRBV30	CAWSVLTSSPLHF	TGTGCCTGGAGTGTATTAACGAGTTCACCCCTCCACTTT
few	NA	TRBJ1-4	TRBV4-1	CASSQGGGKLFF	TGCGCCAGCAGCCAAGGAGGAGGTAAACTGTTTTTT
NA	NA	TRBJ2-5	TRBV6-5	CASSWNLGAPQETQYF	TGTGCCAGCAGTTGGAACCTGGGGGCCCCACAAGAGACCCAGTACTTC
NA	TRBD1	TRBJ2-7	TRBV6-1	CASSRQGLNYEQYF	TGTGCCAGCAGCCGACAGGGCCTGAACTACGAGCAGTACTTC
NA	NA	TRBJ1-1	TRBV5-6	CASRGLNTEAFF	TGTGCGAGCCGGGGTTTGAACACTGAAGCTTTCTTT
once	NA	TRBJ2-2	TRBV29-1	CSVEGLTGELFF	TGCAGCGTTGAAGGTCTCACCGGGGAGCTGTTTTTT
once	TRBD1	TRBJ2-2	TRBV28	CASSDAGTANTGELFF	TGTGCCAGCAGTGACGCCGGGACAGCGAACACCGGGGAGCTGTTTTTT
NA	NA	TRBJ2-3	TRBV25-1	CASSGKSGPTDTQYF	TGTGCCAGCAGTGGCAAAAGCGGACCCACAGATACGCAGTATTTT
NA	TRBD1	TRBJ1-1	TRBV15	CATSRQGASTEAFF	TGTGCCACCAGCAGACAGGGGGCTTCTACTGAAGCTTTCTTT
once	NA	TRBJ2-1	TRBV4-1	CASSQVSAYEQFF	TGCGCCAGCAGCCAAGTTAGCGCGTATGAGCAGTTCTTC
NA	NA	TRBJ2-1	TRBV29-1	CSATDSYNEQFF	TGCAGCGCAACAGACTCCTACAATGAGCAGTTCTTC
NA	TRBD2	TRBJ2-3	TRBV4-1	CASSQGGTSGSYF	TGCGCCAGCAGCCAAGGTGGGACTAGCGGGAGCTATTTT